Sequencing of this T cell receptor (beta chain) was carried out in a study of cytomegalovirus exposure and HLA in healthy donors (dated by TCRdb to 2017 to 2019). With regard to the full study: An earlier analysis of approximately 550 of the donors reported 250 to 300 Gb of sequence data and approximately 110 million unique TCR beta sequences from roughly 180 million T cells. An early release covering roughly 600 HLA-typed donors comprised about 300 gigabases of sequencing data and tens of millions of unique TCR sequences. The genetic ancestry cluster associated with self-reported Caucasian donors included about 81% of the 398 genotyped donors. The study aimed to test whether cataloging public T cell receptors could reveal signatures of past pathogen exposure. Using immunosequencing, the study profiled T cell repertoires from fewer than 700 subjects and related those repertoires to cytomegalovirus serostatus. In addition to the first cohort of approximately 650 subjects, a separate validation cohort of approximately 110 different subjects was used. The study combined high-throughput TCR immunosequencing, statistical association of individual TCRs with disease status, and machine learning to predict cytomegalovirus infection status. A later analysis re-examined previously published TCR beta repertoires from hundreds of donors and added high-resolution HLA genotyping to investigate patterns of TCR occurrence. Rather than drawing on any new phenotypic data, the later analysis identified candidate immune exposures from TCR beta sequences and the way those sequences occurred across donors. In an earlier analysis of more than 550 of the donors, high-throughput TCR beta sequencing was used to judge whether each TCR beta V gene segment behaved as functional or pseudogenic. Alongside the repertoire data, information on donor age, sex, ethnicity and CMV serostatus was compiled. A later genetic analysis took genome-wide SNP genotypes for about three fifths of the roughly 670 donors and used that subset as a discovery cohort. Every repertoire in the discovery cohort had been generated on one and the same sequencing platform. HLA typing included class I and class II loci at four-digit resolution. Typing coverage varied by locus: roughly 629-640 donors for A, B, C, DRB1 and DQB1; roughly 560 for DQA1; around 570 for DPA1; about 450 for DPB1. Roughly 5 DR-DQ haplotypes were treated as single units for association and clustering because of strong linkage in the cohort. Among some 400 genotyped donors of the cohort, an average of about 240,000 unique TCR beta nucleotide sequences was sequenced per donor, of which roughly 17% were non-productive.

CDR1 is given as SGHDT and CDR2 as YYEEEE, both from the germline V gene. V and J lose 1 base and 1 base, and a span of 8 bases separates them. The CDR3, cysteine through phenylalanine, is 14 amino acids long. The only DNA kept is the CDR3, 42 bases in frame from the first base. The cohort consisted of 670 or so healthy bone marrow donors. All cohort members were sampled while nominally healthy, although unrecorded immune exposures were likely present. The donor was CMV seronegative and was included in the group of approximately 350 seronegative cohort members. A peripheral blood sample was provided by each donor, and peripheral blood mononuclear cells were used for TCR beta sequencing. The Qiagen DNeasy Blood Extraction Kit was used to extract genomic DNA from the blood cell samples. Overall study results and their limits: In a later analysis, HLA-associated TCR beta chains were found to be more clonally expanded and to have lower generation probabilities than equally common non-associated chains. Because HLA typing was missing for some donors at each locus, association tests included only the typed subset. The 87-base-pair reads could not distinguish some IMGT-functional V segments, including TRBV6-2 and TRBV6-3, so those segments were excluded. When HLA alleles, especially DR and DQ, strongly co-occurred, attributing TCR associations to individual alleles was difficult. Cytomegalovirus status was reported to be diagnosed by the classifier with high specificity and sensitivity in both the original and validation cohorts. The cohort was sequenced for TCR beta chains only, and without alpha or paired-chain data the features that could be detected were limited. In a later analysis, most CMV-associated TCR beta chains were found to appear HLA-restricted, with HLA associations seemingly driven largely by CMV exposure. A later analysis reported that several top co-occurrence clusters appeared linked to parvovirus B19, influenza, CMV and Epstein-Barr virus. In vitro tests confirmed that a few of the cytomegalovirus-associated TCR beta chains recognize cytomegalovirus antigens. The authors suggested that the approach could potentially be extended to other disease states and immunological phenotypes. In a later analysis, the rate of TCR association differed among HLA loci, with DRB1 alleles having the most associated TCRs and HLA-C alleles having the fewest. In a later genetic analysis, a missense DCLRE1C variant was associated with V-gene and J-gene trimming of TCR beta chains, and the association was replicated in an independent cohort. Roughly uniform sequencing depth across donors was assumed in presence/absence analyses, although this assumption may not hold. A further reported finding was that TCR beta sequences accurately predicted the HLA-A and HLA-B alleles for most subjects in the first cohort. In a later genetic analysis, fewer N-insertions in productive TCRs were reported among donors in an Asian-associated ancestry cluster than the roughly 700-donor mean. Broadly in line with IMGT annotations, most TCR beta V segments showed up in productive rearrangements about 87% or about 30% of the time in an earlier analysis of some 590 of the donors. The only immune exposure information available for the cohort was CMV serostatus. The sequencing pipeline was judged likely to have produced a cluster of highly shared sequence variants as a technical artifact. Across donors, most TCR sequences were observed very rarely, whereas some public TCRs were present in many individuals. Correlated functional status among segregating V segments might be attributable to linkage disequilibrium, but an unknown experimental factor could not be ruled out. A later analysis associated 16,951 TCR beta sequences with specific HLA alleles at a false discovery rate of 0.05. In the study, 150 to 200 TCR beta chains were listed as associated with cytomegalovirus. Because counts were too low, about 17 rarely observed V segments, including chromosome 9 orphons, were excluded from the earlier analysis of 587 of the donors.

Libraries were made using the immunoSEQ multiplex PCR assay. A mixture of 60 forward primers for TCR Vbeta segments and 13 reverse primers for TCR Jbeta segments was used in the multiplex PCR. The CDR3 region of rearranged TCR beta genes was amplified from genomic DNA by a multiplex PCR assay. The amplified TCR beta libraries were sequenced on the Illumina HiSeq System as 87-base-pair reads. Per the original workflow: A later analysis counted approximately 76 million unique TCR beta chains across the 650 to 700 repertoires, and roughly 10 million of these chains were shared by at least two donors. A nearest-neighbor algorithm error-corrected the raw reads and collapsed the reads into unique sequences, merging closely related sequences to remove PCR and sequencing errors. V, D and J gene segments were assigned by aligning CDR3 sequences to IMGT reference sequences. For a sequence to be retained, at least a six-nucleotide match to both a V gene segment and a J gene segment was required. Rearrangements were classified as productive when the CDR3 lacked stop codons and remained in frame with V and J, and all other rearrangements were classified as non-productive. Following IMGT convention, CDR3 was defined as the stretch from the second conserved V-encoded cysteine to the conserved J-encoded phenylalanine. The earlier analysis of about 570 of the donors excluded any sequence lacking an unambiguous match to a single V gene segment. In an earlier analysis of 587 of the donors, V segments were called functional above 56.7% productive rearrangements and were called segregating when the between-donor standard deviation exceeded 5%. A statistical classification framework was developed to diagnose cytomegalovirus status using the catalog of TCR beta chain sequences. In a later analysis, V and J genes were assigned by comparing TCR nucleotide sequences against IMGT/GENE-DB human TR gene sequences. A later analysis assigned CDR3 sequences and most-parsimonious VDJ recombination scenarios with the TCRdist pipeline. In a later analysis, each TCR beta chain was defined by its CDR3 amino acid sequence together with its V-gene family, and reads lacking a unique V-gene family were excluded. A later analysis removed 500 to 650 highly shared, low-generation-probability nucleotide sequences to deal with suspected cross-contamination and a sequencing artifact. In a later analysis, a clonal expansion index for each public chain was calculated from normalized within-repertoire ranks of inferred template counts. In a later analysis, generation probabilities were computed using a VDJ recombination model fitted to out-of-frame rearrangements, and the results were checked against IGoR. In a later analysis, TCR-TCR, TCR-HLA and TCR-CMV co-occurrence was scored with hypergeometric tests, and a repertoire-size bias correction was applied to TCR pairs. To estimate false discovery rates, a later analysis permuted the HLA or CMV assignments 20 times. In a later analysis, co-occurring TCRs were grouped with DBSCAN, and TCRdist sequence similarity was added when clustering was performed within HLA-allele-positive subsets. For co-occurrence clustering, repertoires with fewer than 30,000 or more than 120,000 public chains were excluded, along with roughly 5 repertoires with anomalous nucleotide sharing. TCRdb retrieved this table from immuneACCESS and kept in-frame rearrangements only. Not all clones are present; in checked studies, unresolved V genes account for under half, and no reason is known for the remainder. The V and J calls and the clone size are those of that table, but D and trimming were determined from the DNA. This sample comprises 150,000 to 200,000 clones, approximately 85% of them detected only once. Of the sample, about 0.8% falls within the top ten clones.

A word on this clone: The antigen this receptor binds is unknown. Qualities for individual bases were not recorded, and no much larger clone is one base off. Other nucleotide sequences in the sample specify the same CDR3.

This clonotype originated in a woman aged 18-30 years in good health and CMV-seronegative. This chain joins TRBV5-6 to TRBJ1-1; possibly the D gene is TRBD1, per 5 matching bases. Input material: PBMCs. The DNA reads as follows: TGTGCCAGCAGCTTGCAGGGCACGAACACTGAAGCTTTCTTT. This encodes CASSLQGTNTEAFF.